The clone carrying this T cell receptor (beta chain) was seen just once. Assay: immunoSEQ multiplex PCR; the TCRdb copy retains only in-frame clones and omits some. This sample has under 150,000 clones; approximately 94% occur once, and the top ten carry about 1.7%. The source of the sample is a study of control samples from healthy donors and cancer patients. The germline CDR1 and CDR2 sequences are KGHSH and LQKENI. This CDR3 is built from 14 residues. V was pared by 4 bases and J by 4 bases, with 11 bases between. The chain is built from TRBV18 and TRBJ1-5; D gene ambiguous. Sample: PBMCs. This TCR derives from a man aged 50-59 years with head and neck cancer. CDR3 nucleotide sequence: TGTGCCAGCTCACTGGACGGACTTAATCAGCCCCAGCATTTT. Amino acid sequence: CASSLDGLNQPQHF. Full variable domain (remainder filled in from reference TRBV18 and TRBJ1-5): NAGVMQNPRHLVRRRGQEARLRCSPMKGHSHVYWYRQLPEEGLKFMVYLQKENIIDESGMPKERFSAEFPKEGPSILRIQQVVRGDSAAYFCASSLDGLNQPQHFGDGTRLSIL.